Each of the 30 T cell receptor beta chains below was sequenced from the same sample in a study of regulatory T cells in long-lasting Graves disease. Combining iRepertoire HTBI primers with Arm-PCR of CDR3 regions, the authors built TCR beta libraries. In TCRdb, the multiplex PCR reads were re-called with MiXCR into one record per CDR3 protein. Among a few hundred thousand distinct CDR3 sequences listed, approximately 23% were seen once. The time point is: persistent/refractory GD, antithyroid drugs over 5 years with positive TRAb. The TCR library was made from RNA that had been extracted from PBMCs in TRIzol. Source: peripheral blood mononuclear cells (PBMCs), taken when the disease was refractory, from a patient treated with antithyroid drugs. Receptors were obtained from a woman aged 40-49 years with Graves disease.

This clonotype was found a few times. The genes are TRBV5-6 and TRBJ1-6; maybe TRBD1 (6 bases). The germline CDR1 and CDR2 sequences are SGHDT and YYEEEE. V was pared by 4 bases and J by 7 bases, with 12 bases between. The CDR3 is 14 residues long. The CDR3 DNA reads TGTGCCAGCAGCCTAGGACAGTGGAATTCACCCCTCCACTTT. Encoded protein: CASSLGQWNSPLHF.

V gene TRBV29-1 combines with J gene TRBJ2-7; 8 positions match TRBD1. Germline V CDR1 and CDR2: SQVTM, ANQGSEA. The CDR3 totals 15 residues. V was clipped by 2 bases and J by 0 bases; unmatched bases: 6. The CDR3 sequence is CSVETGRGPSYEQYF. The CDR3 region has the DNA TGCAGCGTTGAAACGGGCAGGGGGCCCTCCTACGAGCAGTACTTC.

The CDR3 nucleotides are TGTGCCAGCAGTTGGAAGCGGGGCACAGATACGCAGTATTTT. Translating gives CASSWKRGTDTQYF. The chain recombines TRBV27 with TRBJ2-3, with TRBD2 as a possible D gene (6 bases). The CDR3 loop spans 14 amino acids. V lost 4 bases to trimming and J lost 1 base, with 9 bases between them. Germline V gene sequence: CDR1 MNHEY, CDR2 SMNVEV (reference sequence).

This clonotype appeared many times. One end of the junction fails to match germline, which may point to a read error. V gene TRBV7-7 combines with J gene TRBJ2-5, with unresolved D. This CDR3 has 14 residues. Per the germline V gene, CDR1 is SSHAT and CDR2 is FNYEAQ (reference sequence). CDR3 in DNA: TGTGCTAGCAGCCCCCAGCCGGAACGGGAGACCCAGTACTTC. Its protein is CASSPQPERETQYF.

This clonotype turned up a few times. This chain uses TRBV14 with TRBJ2-3; D is undetermined. Trimming left V 0 bases short and J 5 bases short, with 18 bases between. This CDR3 region has 17 residues. Germline lookup yields CDR1 SGHDN and CDR2 FVKESK. CDR3 region: CASSQDYGRFPGDTQYF. The CDR3 region has the DNA TGTGCCAGCAGCCAAGATTATGGACGGTTCCCCGGAGATACGCAGTATTTT.

This clonotype was seen at least ten times. The V and J genes are TRBV28 and TRBJ2-7, with 8 bases that match TRBD2. Germline CDR1 MDHEN, CDR2 SYDVKM. The length of the CDR3 is 15 residues. V dropped 4 bases and J dropped 6; count of bases not matched to a gene: 11. CDR3 nucleotides: TGTGCCAGCAGTTCGCCGAGCGGGAGAAGAGTCGAGCAGTACTTC. It yields the protein CASSSPSGRRVEQYF.

J is TRBJ2-7 and V is TRBV7-2, with TRBD1 matching 11 bases. The germline CDR1 and CDR2 sequences are SGHTA and FQGNSA. The CDR3 loop spans 16 amino acids. Losses at the gene ends were 5 bases for V and 4 bases for J; bases not matched to a gene: 10. The DNA of the CDR3 is TGTGCCAGCAGCCCTCGGGGGGGGACAGGGGGGTACGAGCAGTACTTC. As protein: CASSPRGGTGGYEQYF.

Only a few counts were recorded for this clonotype. The chain joins TRBV27 to TRBJ1-5, with 9 bases lining up with TRBD1. J gave up 9 bases and V 3 bases, and 6 bases lay outside the gene matches. Germline V gene lookup returns CDR1 MNHEY and CDR2 SMNVEV (reference sequence). There are 14 residues in the CDR3. This CDR3 is CASSLVWTGAPQHF. Written as DNA, the CDR3 is TGTGCCAGCAGTTTGGTATGGACAGGGGCGCCCCAGCATTTT.

This clonotype was counted ten times or more. J is TRBJ1-3 and V is TRBV12-3 or TRBV12-4, with a possible D match to TRBD1 (6 bases). With 7 bases removed from V and 2 bases from J, the gap between germline ends came to 12 bases. The CDR3 totals 14 residues. CDR3 in amino acids: CASTYRVTGNTIYF. The CDR3 DNA is TGTGCCAGCACTTACAGGGTGACTGGAAACACCATATATTTT.

This clonotype was counted many times. The chain links TRBV13 to TRBJ1-1, with 7 bases lining up with TRBD1. Germline V gives CDR1 PRHDT, CDR2 FYEKMQ (reference sequence). This CDR3 spans 13 amino acids. V was pared by 5 bases and J by 4 bases, with 4 bases of the junction left unmatched. The DNA of the CDR3 is TGTGCCAGCAGCAGAGGGACAGTCACTGAAGCTTTCTTT. Its translation: CASSRGTVTEAFF.

V is TRBV6-2 or TRBV6-3 and J is TRBJ2-2; weak D call: TRBD2 (6 bases). CDR3 length equals 15 residues. V gave up 4 bases and J gave up 2 bases, with 11 bases separating them. The germline V gene encodes CDR1 MNHEY and CDR2 SVGEGT. The CDR3 bases are TGTGCCAGCAGTTTTCGGGACTTCAACACCGGGGAGCTGTTTTTT. Translated: CASSFRDFNTGELFF.

This clonotype was recorded many times. J is TRBJ1-5 and V is TRBV20-1; tentative D call: TRBD1 (5 bases). The CDR3 consists of 14 residues. V dropped 3 bases and J dropped 7 bases, with 16 bases sitting between them. The germline gives CDR1 DFQATT, CDR2 SNEGSKA (reference sequence). The CDR3 is CSARGGTGTQPQHF. For the CDR3, the DNA is TGCAGTGCTAGGGGTGGGACGGGAACCCAGCCCCAGCATTTT.

This clonotype showed up many times. The rearrangement links TRBV20-1 to TRBJ2-7; D possibly corresponds to TRBD2 (5 bases). The length of the CDR3 is 14 residues. In germline, CDR1 is DFQATT, CDR2 SNEGSKA (reference sequence). V was trimmed by 3 bases and J by 0 bases, leaving 12 bases between them. The CDR3 region is CSAREWTVSYEQYF. The DNA for the CDR3 is TGCAGTGCTAGGGAATGGACTGTCTCCTACGAGCAGTACTTC.

This clonotype was picked up a small number of times. The genes are TRBV20-1 and TRBJ2-7; D gene uncertain. The length of the CDR3 is 15 residues. In germline, CDR1 is DFQATT, CDR2 SNEGSKA (reference sequence). Deletions cut 1 base from V and 3 bases from J, with 16 bases between. The CDR3 bases are TGCAGTGCTAGAGTCCCTGCGAGTCAGATCTACGAGCAGTACTTC. Its translation: CSARVPASQIYEQYF.

As concerns this clonotype: A single base separates this from a much larger clone, so it may be a read error. This chain uses TRBV25-1 with TRBJ1-2, with TRBD1 matching 9 bases. Germline trimming cut 8 bases from V and 4 bases from J; bases unmatched to any gene: 11. CDR3 size: 15 residues. CDR1 is MGHDK and CDR2 is SYGVNS in the germline V gene. The CDR3 nucleotides are TGTGCCAGCGGTGCCCGGGACAGGGTGGGCTATGGCTACACCTTC. Encoded protein: CASGARDRVGYGYTF.

This clonotype occurred many times. The V and J genes are TRBV28 and TRBJ2-5, with 14 bases fitting TRBD2. The CDR3 runs to 19 residues. Trimming removed 3 bases from V and 3 bases from J; junction bases left unmatched: 12. From germline, CDR1 is MDHEN and CDR2 SYDVKM. Here the CDR3 DNA reads TGTGCCAGCAGTTTTTACCCCCGGACTAGCGGGGGGACTAAAGAGACCCAGTACTTC. Its protein product is CASSFYPRTSGGTKETQYF.

This clonotype turned up a few times. The gene calls are TRBV3-1 and TRBJ2-5; D gene uncertain. The CDR3 has 15 residues. Germline V CDR1 and CDR2: LGHDT, YNNKEL (reference sequence). The germline V and J ends were trimmed by 1 base and 1 base, with 10 bases remaining between them. This chain's CDR3 is CASSQGARTQETQYF. CDR3 nucleotides: TGTGCCAGCAGCCAAGGAGCACGGACCCAAGAGACCCAGTACTTC.

This clonotype was seen ten or more times. The V call is TRBV7-9, the J call TRBJ2-5; D possibly uses TRBD1 or TRBD2 (6 bases each). Per the germline V gene, CDR1 is SEHNR and CDR2 is FQNEAQ (reference sequence). The V end lost 5 bases, the J end lost 5 bases, and 15 bases lay between the germline ends. The CDR3 is made up of 14 amino acids. The CDR3 is CASSKLGGTETQYF. In DNA form, the CDR3 reads TGTGCCAGCAGCAAGTTAGGGGGGACTGAGACCCAGTACTTC.

This clonotype has a handful of counts. The rearrangement uses TRBV15 and TRBJ2-5; 7 nucleotides agree with TRBD2. V lost 5 bases and J lost 4; bases outside the gene matches: 16. Per germline, CDR1 LNHNV and CDR2 YYDKDF (reference sequence). This CDR3 contains 17 residues. CDR3 coding DNA: TGTGCCACCAGCTCTCGACATCGTGGGGGAGGGACAGAGACCCAGTACTTC. Translating it yields CATSSRHRGGGTETQYF.

CDR3 sequence reads: CASKRIGRNQPQHF. The CDR3 DNA reads as TGTGCCAGTAAAAGGATAGGGCGCAATCAGCCCCAGCATTTT. The V gene is TRBV10-3, the J gene TRBJ1-5; D call uncertain. Germline CDR1 reads ENHRY; CDR2 reads SYGVKD. The CDR3 runs to 14 residues. The V gene lost 10 bases and the J gene lost 2 bases, with 15 bases spanning the gap.

This clonotype was found many times. The chain employs TRBV28 and TRBJ1-1, with D unclear. Germline CDR1 reads MDHEN; CDR2 reads SYDVKM. The CDR3 is made up of 12 amino acids. V was shortened by 3 bases and J by 5 bases, with 7 bases between the two germline ends. CDR3 sequence reads: CASSLRRTEAFF. The CDR3 nucleotides read TGTGCCAGCAGTTTGAGGAGAACTGAAGCTTTCTTT.

This clonotype was found a few times. The genes are TRBV6-5 and TRBJ2-4, with 10 bases identical to TRBD1. This CDR3 is built from 16 residues. Germline CDR1 is MNHEY and CDR2 is SVGAGI. V was clipped by 4 bases and J by 1 base; unmatched bases: 4. Written as DNA, the CDR3 is TGTGCCAGCAGTTTGACAGGGGGCGCGGCCAAAAACATTCAGTACTTC. This translates into CASSLTGGAAKNIQYF.

This clonotype was found many times. This chain uses TRBV28 with TRBJ2-5, with a possible D match to TRBD2 (6 bases). The CDR3 consists of 14 residues. CDR1 and CDR2 from the germline V gene are MDHEN and SYDVKM. With 3 bases removed from V and 4 bases from J, the gap between germline ends came to 12 bases. CDR3 region: CASSLGQEGETQYF. The CDR3 DNA is TGTGCCAGCAGTTTGGGGCAGGAGGGAGAGACCCAGTACTTC.

The table lists this clonotype with a few counts. The genes are TRBV2 and TRBJ2-1; unclear D gene. The CDR3 sequence is 12 residues long. V lost 3 bases to trimming and J lost 16 bases, with 16 bases between them. In germline, CDR1 is SNHLY, CDR2 FYNNEI. The CDR3 here is CASSDSFDPRFF. CDR3 bases: TGTGCCAGCAGTGATAGTTTCGATCCCCGCTTCTTC.

In this sample, this clonotype turned up many times. This chain joins TRBV11-2 and TRBJ2-4, with 10 nucleotides matching TRBD1. The ends lost 4 bases at V and 4 bases at J; junction bases unmatched: 10. The CDR3 loop spans 17 amino acids. Germline lookup yields CDR1 SGHAT and CDR2 FQNNGV. The CDR3 is CASSSFRDRGEKNIQYF. The CDR3 nucleotides are TGTGCCAGCAGCTCGTTCCGGGACAGGGGCGAGAAAAACATTCAGTACTTC.

This clonotype has a count of ten or more. The chain carries TRBV12-3 or TRBV12-4 and TRBJ2-4, with 9 bases that match TRBD1. The CDR3 contains 13 residues. Germline trimming cut 5 bases from V and 6 bases from J; bases unmatched to any gene: 2. The CDR3 protein is CASSPGQGNIQYF. CDR3 DNA sequence: TGTGCCAGCAGTCCGGGACAGGGAAACATTCAGTACTTC.

This chain joins TRBV3-1 and TRBJ2-3, with 7 bases matching TRBD2. V lost 1 base to trimming and J lost 7 bases; unmatched junction nucleotides: 17. The CDR3 sequence is 18 residues long. Germline V CDR1 and CDR2: LGHDT, YNNKEL (reference sequence). The CDR3 here is CASSQVRVSGGRENTQYF. In DNA, the CDR3 is TGTGCCAGCAGCCAAGTAAGGGTCTCTGGCGGGAGAGAGAATACGCAGTATTTT.

This clonotype was found many times. The chain recombines TRBV12-3 or TRBV12-4 with TRBJ1-1, with D possibly being TRBD1 (6 bases). Between the trimmed V and J ends, which lost 7 bases and 1 base, there was a span of 16 bases. CDR3 size: 15 residues. CDR3 in amino acids: CASNPQDRPNTEAFF. In DNA, the CDR3 is TGTGCCAGCAACCCGCAAGACAGGCCGAACACTGAAGCTTTCTTT.

This clonotype came up many times. The junction departs from germline at one end; a sequencing error may be responsible. This rearrangement joins TRBV5-1 to TRBJ1-1; 7 bases align to TRBD1. Germline CDR1 reads SGHRS; CDR2 reads YFSETQ. This CDR3 has 14 residues. The CDR3 spells CASSLTGVNTEAFF. CDR3 nucleotides: TGTGCCAGCAGCTTAACAGGGGTGAACACTGAAGCTTTCTTT.

Of note for this clonotype: A much larger clone sits a single nucleotide away, making a read error possible. The V and J genes are TRBV29-1 and TRBJ2-1, with D maybe TRBD2 (6 bases). The CDR3 totals 11 residues. The germline V gene has CDR1 SQVTM and CDR2 ANQGSEA. V was trimmed by 6 bases and J by 9 bases, leaving 12 bases between them. This CDR3 reads CSVGRTGEQFF. CDR3 DNA sequence: TGCAGCGTCGGGAGAACCGGTGAGCAGTTCTTC.